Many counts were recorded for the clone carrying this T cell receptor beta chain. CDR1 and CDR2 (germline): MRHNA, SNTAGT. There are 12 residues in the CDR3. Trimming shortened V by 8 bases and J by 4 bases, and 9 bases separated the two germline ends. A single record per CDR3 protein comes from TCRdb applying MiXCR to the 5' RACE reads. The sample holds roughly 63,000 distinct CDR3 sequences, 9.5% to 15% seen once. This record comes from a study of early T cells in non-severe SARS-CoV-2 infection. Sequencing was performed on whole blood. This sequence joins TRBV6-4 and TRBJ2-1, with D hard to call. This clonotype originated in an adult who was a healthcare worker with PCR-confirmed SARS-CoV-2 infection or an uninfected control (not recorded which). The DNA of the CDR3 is TGTGCCAGCCCGACGGATTACAATGAGCAGTTCTTC. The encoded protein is CASPTDYNEQFF.